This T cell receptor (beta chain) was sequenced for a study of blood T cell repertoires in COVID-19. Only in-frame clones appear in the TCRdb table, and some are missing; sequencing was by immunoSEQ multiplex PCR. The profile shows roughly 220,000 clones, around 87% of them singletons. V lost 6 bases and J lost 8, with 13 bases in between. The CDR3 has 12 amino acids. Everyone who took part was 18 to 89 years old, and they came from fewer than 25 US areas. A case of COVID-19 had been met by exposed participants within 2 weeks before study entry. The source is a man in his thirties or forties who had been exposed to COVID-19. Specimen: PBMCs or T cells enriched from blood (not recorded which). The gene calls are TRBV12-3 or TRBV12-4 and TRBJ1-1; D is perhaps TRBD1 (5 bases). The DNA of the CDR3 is TGTGCCAGCAGGATGATTCAGGGAGAAGCTTTCTTT. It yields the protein CASRMIQGEAFF.